What follows are 3 T cell receptor beta chains derived from one specimen sequenced in a study of graft-versus-host responses after intestinal transplantation. Clones were read by immunoSEQ multiplex PCR, and TCRdb kept only the in-frame ones, dropping some. Here the sample spans roughly 70,000 clones, roughly 84% being singletons. Which antigens these TCRs recognize remains unknown. Sequencing used unstimulated CD4+ T cells sorted from spleen or lymph node cells, obtained before transplant. These receptors were obtained from a human donor who was the organ donor for an intestinal transplant.

The chain couples TRBV5-1 to TRBJ2-6; no clear D. Germline V gives CDR1 SGHRS, CDR2 YFSETQ. The CDR3 covers 14 residues. Trimming shortened V by 2 bases and J by 0 bases, and 3 bases separated the two germline ends. The CDR3 sequence is CASSFFSGANVLTF. CDR3 coding DNA: TGCGCCAGCAGCTTCTTCTCTGGGGCCAACGTCCTGACTTTC.

The V and J genes are TRBV11-2 and TRBJ2-7; 8 positions match TRBD2. Losses at the gene ends were 1 base for V and 0 bases for J; bases not matched to a gene: 2. CDR1 is SGHAT and CDR2 is FQNNGV in the germline V gene. The CDR3 is 15 amino acids. The CDR3 sequence: CASSLGRGGSYEQYV. The CDR3 DNA reads as TGTGCCAGCAGCTTAGGCCGGGGGGGCTCCTACGAGCAGTACGTC.

This chain connects TRBV27 to TRBJ1-2; 7 positions match TRBD1. The V and J ends lost 6 bases and 4 bases, in that order; junction bases with no gene match: 5. In germline, CDR1 is MNHEY, CDR2 SMNVEV (reference sequence). The CDR3 spans 13 residues. CDR3 DNA: TGTGCCAGCAGGGGGACAGACCGCTATGGCTACACCTTC. Its translation: CASRGTDRYGYTF.